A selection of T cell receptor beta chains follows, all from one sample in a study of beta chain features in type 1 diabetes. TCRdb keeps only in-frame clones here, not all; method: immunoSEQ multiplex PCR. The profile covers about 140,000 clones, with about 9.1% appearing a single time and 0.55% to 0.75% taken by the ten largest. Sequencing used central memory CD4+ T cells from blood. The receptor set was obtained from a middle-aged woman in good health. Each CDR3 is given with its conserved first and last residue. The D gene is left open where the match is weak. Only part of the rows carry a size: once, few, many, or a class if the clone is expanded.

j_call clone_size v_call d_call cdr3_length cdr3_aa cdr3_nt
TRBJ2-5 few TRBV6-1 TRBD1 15 CASSVPARGMGTQYF TGTGCCAGCAGTGTACCGGCCAGGGGGATGGGGACCCAGTACTTC
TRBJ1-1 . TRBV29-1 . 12 CSVLWLNTEAFF TGCAGCGTTCTTTGGCTGAACACTGAAGCTTTCTTT
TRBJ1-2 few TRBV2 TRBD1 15 CASSGDFGTGVGYTF TGTGCCAGCAGTGGAGACTTTGGGACAGGGGTTGGCTACACCTTC
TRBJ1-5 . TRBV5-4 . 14 CASSPRDTDQPQHF TGTGCCAGCAGCCCCCGGGACACCGATCAGCCCCAGCATTTT
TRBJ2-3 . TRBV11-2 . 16 CASSLGLGGRADTQYF TGTGCCAGCAGCTTAGGCCTAGGGGGGAGGGCAGATACGCAGTATTTT
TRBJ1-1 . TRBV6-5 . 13 CASSSTGNTEAFF TGTGCCAGCAGTTCGACGGGTAACACTGAAGCTTTCTTT
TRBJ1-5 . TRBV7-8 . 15 CASSLTPTGYQPQHF TGTGCCAGCAGCTTAACCCCGACGGGGTATCAGCCCCAGCATTTT
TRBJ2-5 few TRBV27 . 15 CASSFGGSKVEGQYF TGTGCCAGCAGTTTTGGCGGTAGCAAAGTCGAGGGCCAGTACTTC
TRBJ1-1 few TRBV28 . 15 CASRSAGGSNTEAFF TGTGCCAGCAGATCAGCGGGGGGGTCGAACACTGAAGCTTTCTTT
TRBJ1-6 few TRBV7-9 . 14 CASSRDFPNSPLHF TGTGCCAGCAGCCGGGATTTTCCAAATTCACCCCTCCACTTT
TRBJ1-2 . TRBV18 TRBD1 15 CASSPAGTGDYGYTF TGTGCCAGCTCACCGGCTGGGACAGGAGACTATGGCTACACCTTC
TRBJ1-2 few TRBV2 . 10 CASTVGAYTF TGTGCCAGCACCGTTGGAGCCTACACCTTC